This T cell receptor (beta chain) came from a study of blood T cell repertoires in COVID-19. Study in general: COVID-19 samples from acute and convalescent phases originated in the United States, Italy and Spain.

Participants' reported clinical history set cohort assignment. Before being deemed recovered, Cohort 3 donors had two negative PCRs, clearance, or symptom resolution. The V segment lost 1 base and the J segment 5 bases; nucleotides outside the gene matches: 10. Per the germline V gene, CDR1 is SGHTS and CDR2 is YDEGEE. The CDR3 totals 16 residues. The authors' processing: How many nucleated cells were present was estimated from reference gene primer amplification. Sequenced by immunoSEQ multiplex PCR; TCRdb stores in-frame clones only, minus some. V and J calls and clone size are as listed in that table; D and trimming were resolved from the DNA. The sample has fewer than 400,000 clones, about 89% seen once.

The chain has TRBV5-8 and TRBJ1-1; 8 bases agree with TRBD1. The TCR originated in a man between 60 and 70 years old who had recovered from COVID-19. Sequencing input: PBMCs or T cells enriched from blood (not recorded which). CDR3 loop: CASSLRTGRVRTEAFF. CDR3 nucleotides: TGTGCCAGCAGCTTGAGGACAGGGAGGGTAAGAACTGAAGCTTTCTTT.